Below, 2 T cell receptor beta chains from the same sample are listed, as sequenced in a study of cytomegalovirus exposure and HLA in healthy donors. Profiling relied on immunoSEQ multiplex PCR, and the TCRdb table lists in-frame clones only, not all of them. This table has about 130,000 clones, roughly 89% appearing once. Sequenced input: PBMCs. Receptor source: a woman younger than 35 in good health and CMV-seropositive.

The chain joins TRBV19 to TRBJ2-1; 7 bases align to TRBD1. The V gene end was trimmed by 4 bases and the J gene end by 4 bases; junction bases not matched to a gene: 1. The germline CDR1 and CDR2 sequences are LNHDA and SQIVND (reference sequence). This CDR3 comprises 13 residues. The CDR3 sequence: CASSRTGYNEQFF. The CDR3 nucleotides read TGTGCCAGTAGTAGGACAGGTTACAATGAGCAGTTCTTC. Complete variable domain (other parts from reference TRBV19 and TRBJ2-1): DGGITQSPKYLFRKEGQNVTLSCEQNLNHDAMYWYRQDPGQGLRLIYYSQIVNDFQKGDIAEGYSVSREKKESFPLTVTSAQKNPTAFYLCASSRTGYNEQFFGPGTRLTVL.

In the case of this clone: This sample includes further DNA sequences coding for the same CDR3. The DNA for the CDR3 is TGTGCCAGCAGTGAAGGTACAGGGATACAGCCCCAGCATTTT. Translated: CASSEGTGIQPQHF. This sequence joins TRBV6-1 and TRBJ1-5, with D possibly TRBD1 on 6 matching bases. Trimming took off 1 base at V and 7 bases at J, with 11 bases between the two ends. This CDR3 contains 14 residues. Germline V gene sequence: CDR1 MNHNS, CDR2 SASEGT.